This T cell receptor beta chain was documented in a study of T cell repertoires in cytomegalovirus infection. Study conclusions and caveats: The ex vivo response was dominated by HLA-C-restricted CMV-specific TCR beta clonotypes.

The table lists this clonotype with many counts. What it binds is unknown. J lost 4 bases, V lost 0 bases, and 6 bases had no gene match. CDR3 length: 16 amino acids. Germline V gene sequence: CDR1 SGHNT, CDR2 YYREEE (reference sequence). TCRdb analysed the reads with MiXCR anew, one entry per CDR3 protein. This sample has 290,000 or so distinct CDR3 sequences; 9.6% occur once, and the top ten carry around 2.5%. The material sequenced was PBMCs. J is TRBJ1-5 and V is TRBV5-4; the match to TRBD1 covers 8 bases. The TCR sequence derives from a human donor in good health (CMV status not recorded). Some clones in this sample may be carry-over from other donors' samples. The chain's CDR3 is CASSLGGTGTNQPQHF. Written as DNA, the CDR3 is TGTGCCAGCAGCTTGGGGGGGACAGGAACTAATCAGCCCCAGCATTTT.